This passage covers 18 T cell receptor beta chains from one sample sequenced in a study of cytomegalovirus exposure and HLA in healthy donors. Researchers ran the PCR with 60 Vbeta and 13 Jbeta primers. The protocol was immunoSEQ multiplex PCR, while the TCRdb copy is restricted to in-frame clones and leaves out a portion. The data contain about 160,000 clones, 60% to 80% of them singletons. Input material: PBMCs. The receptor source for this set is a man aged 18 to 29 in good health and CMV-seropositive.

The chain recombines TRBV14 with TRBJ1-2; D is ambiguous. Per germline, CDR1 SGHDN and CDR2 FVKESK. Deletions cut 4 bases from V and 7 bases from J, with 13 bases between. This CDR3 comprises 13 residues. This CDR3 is CASSLQAGGGYTF. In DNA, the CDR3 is TGTGCCAGCAGCCTCCAAGCGGGTGGTGGCTACACCTTC.

The CDR3 DNA follows: TGCGCCAGCAGCTTGTCTCACGGACTCTACGAGCAGTACTTC. It yields the protein CASSLSHGLYEQYF. The chain recombines TRBV5-1 with TRBJ2-5; tentative D call: TRBD2 (5 bases). The end of the DNA is better explained by TRBJ2-7, so the J call may be wrong. Germline assignment: CDR1 SGHRS and CDR2 YFSETQ. CDR3 length equals 14 residues.

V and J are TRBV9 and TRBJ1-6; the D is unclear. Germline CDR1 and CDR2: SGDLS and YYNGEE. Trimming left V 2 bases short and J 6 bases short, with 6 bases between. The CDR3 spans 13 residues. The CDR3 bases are TGTGCCAGCAGCGTTCGCGGTAATTCACCCCTCCACTTT. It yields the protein CASSVRGNSPLHF.

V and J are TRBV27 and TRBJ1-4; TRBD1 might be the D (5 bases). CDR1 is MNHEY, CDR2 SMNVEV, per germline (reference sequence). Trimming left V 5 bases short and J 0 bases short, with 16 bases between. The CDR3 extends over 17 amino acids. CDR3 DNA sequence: TGTGCCAGCAGTCTCTCTCTCTCGACAGCAACTAATGAAAAACTGTTTTTT. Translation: CASSLSLSTATNEKLFF.

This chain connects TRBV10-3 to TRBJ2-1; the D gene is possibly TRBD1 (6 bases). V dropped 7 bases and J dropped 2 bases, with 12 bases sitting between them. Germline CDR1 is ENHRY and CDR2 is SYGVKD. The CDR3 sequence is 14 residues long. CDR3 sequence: CAITPGQTYNEQFF. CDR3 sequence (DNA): TGTGCCATCACCCCGGGACAAACCTACAATGAGCAGTTCTTC.

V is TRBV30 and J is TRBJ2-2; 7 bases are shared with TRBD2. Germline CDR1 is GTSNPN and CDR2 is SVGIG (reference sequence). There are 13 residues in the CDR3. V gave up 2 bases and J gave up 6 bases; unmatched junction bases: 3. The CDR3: CAWSRSGAGELFF. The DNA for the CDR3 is TGTGCCTGGAGTCGCAGCGGGGCCGGGGAGCTGTTTTTT.

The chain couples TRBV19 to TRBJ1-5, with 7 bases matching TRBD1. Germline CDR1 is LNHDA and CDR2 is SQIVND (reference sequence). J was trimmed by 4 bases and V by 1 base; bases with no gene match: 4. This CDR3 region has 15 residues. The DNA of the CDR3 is TGTGCCAGTAGTATAGCGGGACAGCGAAATCAGCCCCAGCATTTT. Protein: CASSIAGQRNQPQHF.

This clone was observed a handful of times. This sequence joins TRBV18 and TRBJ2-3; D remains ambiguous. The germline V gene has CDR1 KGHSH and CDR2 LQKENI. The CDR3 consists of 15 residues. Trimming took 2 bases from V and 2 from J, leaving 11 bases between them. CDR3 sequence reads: CASSPGLGNTDTQYF. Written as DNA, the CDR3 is TGTGCCAGCTCACCAGGGCTGGGTAACACAGATACGCAGTATTTT.

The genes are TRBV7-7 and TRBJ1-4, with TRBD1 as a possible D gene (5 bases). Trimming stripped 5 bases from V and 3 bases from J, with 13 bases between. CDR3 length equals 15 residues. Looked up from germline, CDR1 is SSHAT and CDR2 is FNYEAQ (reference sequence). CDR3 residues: CASSPGGKANEKLFF. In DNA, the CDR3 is TGTGCCAGCAGCCCGGGGGGGAAGGCTAATGAAAAACTGTTTTTT.

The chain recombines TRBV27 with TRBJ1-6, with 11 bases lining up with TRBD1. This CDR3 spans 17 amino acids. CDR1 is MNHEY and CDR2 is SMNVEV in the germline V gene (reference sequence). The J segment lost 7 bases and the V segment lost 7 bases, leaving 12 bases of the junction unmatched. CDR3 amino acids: CASKPQLDRGPNSPLHF. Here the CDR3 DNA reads TGTGCCAGCAAACCCCAGTTGGACAGGGGGCCGAATTCACCCCTCCACTTT.

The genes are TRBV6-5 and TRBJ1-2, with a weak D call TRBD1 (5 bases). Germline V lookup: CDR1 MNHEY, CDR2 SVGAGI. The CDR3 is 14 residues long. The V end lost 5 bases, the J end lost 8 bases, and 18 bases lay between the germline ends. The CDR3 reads CASSGSGQSKGYTF. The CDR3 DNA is TGTGCCAGCAGTGGGTCCGGACAATCGAAGGGCTACACCTTC.

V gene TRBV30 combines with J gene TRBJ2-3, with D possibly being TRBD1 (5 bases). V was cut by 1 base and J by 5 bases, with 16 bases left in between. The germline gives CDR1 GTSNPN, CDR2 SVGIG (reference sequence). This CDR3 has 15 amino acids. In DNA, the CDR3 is TGTGCCTGGAGTGGAAGGGGCAGGGTAAGAGATACGCAGTATTTT. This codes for CAWSGRGRVRDTQYF.

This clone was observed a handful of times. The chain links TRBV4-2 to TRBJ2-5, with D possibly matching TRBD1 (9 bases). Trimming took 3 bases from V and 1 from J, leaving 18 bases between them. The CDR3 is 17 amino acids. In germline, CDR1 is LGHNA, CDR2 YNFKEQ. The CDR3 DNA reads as TGTGCCAGCAGCCACCCCCGGGAGGGACAGGGCCAAGAGACCCAGTACTTC. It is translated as CASSHPREGQGQETQYF.

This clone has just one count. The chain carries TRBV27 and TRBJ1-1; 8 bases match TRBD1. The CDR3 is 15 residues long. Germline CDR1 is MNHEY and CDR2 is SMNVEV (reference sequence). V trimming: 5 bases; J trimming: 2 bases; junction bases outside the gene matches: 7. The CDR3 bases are TGTGCCAGCAGTCCCCACAGGGGGGGAAACACTGAAGCTTTCTTT. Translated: CASSPHRGGNTEAFF.

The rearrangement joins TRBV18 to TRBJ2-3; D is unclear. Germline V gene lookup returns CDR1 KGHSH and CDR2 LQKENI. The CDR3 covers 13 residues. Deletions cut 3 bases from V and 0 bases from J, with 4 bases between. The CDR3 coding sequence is TGTGCCAGCTCACCTAGCAGCACAGATACGCAGTATTTT. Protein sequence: CASSPSSTDTQYF.

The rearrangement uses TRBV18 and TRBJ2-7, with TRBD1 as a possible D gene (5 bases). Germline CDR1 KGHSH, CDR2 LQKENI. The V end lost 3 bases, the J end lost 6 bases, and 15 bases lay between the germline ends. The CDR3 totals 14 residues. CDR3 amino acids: CASSPAGLLGEQYF. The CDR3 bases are TGTGCCAGCTCACCTGCAGGGTTATTGGGCGAGCAGTACTTC.

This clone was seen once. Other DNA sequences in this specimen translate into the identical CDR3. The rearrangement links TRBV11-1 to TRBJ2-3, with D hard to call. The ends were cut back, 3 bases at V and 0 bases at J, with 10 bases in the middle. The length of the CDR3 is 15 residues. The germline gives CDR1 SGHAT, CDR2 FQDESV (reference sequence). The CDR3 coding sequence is TGTGCCAGCAGCTTGATGCCAGGAAGCACAGATACGCAGTATTTT. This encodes CASSLMPGSTDTQYF.

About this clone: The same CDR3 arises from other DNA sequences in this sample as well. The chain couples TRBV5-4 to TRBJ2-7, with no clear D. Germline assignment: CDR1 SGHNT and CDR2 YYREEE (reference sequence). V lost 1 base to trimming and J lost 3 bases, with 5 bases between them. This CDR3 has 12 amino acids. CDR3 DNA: TGTGCCAGCAGCTTGTCGGGCTACGAGCAGTACTTC. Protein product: CASSLSGYEQYF. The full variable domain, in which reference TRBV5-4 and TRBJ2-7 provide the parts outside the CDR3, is ETGVTQSPTHLIKTRGQQVTLRCSSQSGHNTVSWYQQALGQGPQFIFQYYREEENGRGNFPPRFSGLQFPNYSSELNVNALELDDSALYLCASSLSGYEQYFGPGTRLTVT.